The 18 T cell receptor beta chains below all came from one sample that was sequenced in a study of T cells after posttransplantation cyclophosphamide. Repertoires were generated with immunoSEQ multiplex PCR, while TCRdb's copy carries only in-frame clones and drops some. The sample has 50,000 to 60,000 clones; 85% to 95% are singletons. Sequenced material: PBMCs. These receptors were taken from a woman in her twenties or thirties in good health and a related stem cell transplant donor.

CDR3 sequence (DNA): TGTGCCAGCAGCTTGCGGCAGGGTGGTAACACTGAAGCTTTCTTT. It is translated as CASSLRQGGNTEAFF. The rearrangement uses TRBV5-8 and TRBJ1-1; perhaps TRBD1 as D (5 bases). Germline lookup yields CDR1 SGHTS and CDR2 YDEGEE. This CDR3 is built from 15 residues. Trimming left V 1 base short and J 2 bases short, with 12 bases between.

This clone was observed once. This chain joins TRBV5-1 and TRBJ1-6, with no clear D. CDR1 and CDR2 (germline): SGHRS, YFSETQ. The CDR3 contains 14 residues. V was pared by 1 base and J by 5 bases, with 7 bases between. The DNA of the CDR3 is TGCGCCAGCAGCTTGAATTCTAATAATTCACCCCTCCACTTT. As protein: CASSLNSNNSPLHF.

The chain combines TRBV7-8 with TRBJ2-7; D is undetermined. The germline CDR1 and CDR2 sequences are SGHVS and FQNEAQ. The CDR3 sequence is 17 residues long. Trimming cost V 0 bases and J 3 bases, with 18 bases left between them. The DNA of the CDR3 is TGTGCCAGCAGCTTAGCGACGCTTACTAACTATTTCTACGAGCAGTACTTC. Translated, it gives CASSLATLTNYFYEQYF.

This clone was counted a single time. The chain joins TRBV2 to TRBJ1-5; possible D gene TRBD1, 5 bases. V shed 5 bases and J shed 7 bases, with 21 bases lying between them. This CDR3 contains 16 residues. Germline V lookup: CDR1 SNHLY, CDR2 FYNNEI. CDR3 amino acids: CASSSLQGKGGQPQHF. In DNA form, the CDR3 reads TGTGCCAGCAGTTCCCTTCAGGGAAAGGGTGGGCAGCCCCAGCATTTT.

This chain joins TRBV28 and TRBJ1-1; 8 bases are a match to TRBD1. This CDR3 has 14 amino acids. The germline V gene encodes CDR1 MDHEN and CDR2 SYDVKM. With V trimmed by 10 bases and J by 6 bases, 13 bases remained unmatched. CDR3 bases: TGTGCCATCAAAATCCAAGGACAGGGCCCTGAAGCTTTCTTT. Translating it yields CAIKIQGQGPEAFF.

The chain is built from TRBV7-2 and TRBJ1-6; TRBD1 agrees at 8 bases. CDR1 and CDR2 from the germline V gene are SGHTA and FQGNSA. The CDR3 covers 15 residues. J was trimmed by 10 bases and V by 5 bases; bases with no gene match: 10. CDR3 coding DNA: TGTGCCAGCAGCGGAGGACAGGGACAGTACTCACCCCTCCACTTT. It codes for CASSGGQGQYSPLHF.

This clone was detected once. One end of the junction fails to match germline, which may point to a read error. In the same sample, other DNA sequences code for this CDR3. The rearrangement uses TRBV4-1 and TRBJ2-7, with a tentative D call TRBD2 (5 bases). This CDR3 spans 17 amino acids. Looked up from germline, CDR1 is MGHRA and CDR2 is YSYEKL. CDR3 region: CASSQPQRRQHSYEQYF. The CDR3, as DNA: TGCGCCAGCAGCCAACCCCAGAGGAGGCAACACTCCTACGAGCAATACTTC.

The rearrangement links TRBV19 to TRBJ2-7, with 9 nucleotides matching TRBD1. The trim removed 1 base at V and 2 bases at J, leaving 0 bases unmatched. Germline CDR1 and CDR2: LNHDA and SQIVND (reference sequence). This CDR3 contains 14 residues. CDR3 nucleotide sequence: TGTGCCAGTAGTATAGGGACAGGGGCCTACGAGCAGTACTTC. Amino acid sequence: CASSIGTGAYEQYF.

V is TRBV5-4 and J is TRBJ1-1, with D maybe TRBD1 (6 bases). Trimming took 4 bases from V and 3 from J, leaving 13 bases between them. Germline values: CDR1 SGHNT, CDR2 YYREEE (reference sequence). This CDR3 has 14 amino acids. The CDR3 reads CASSLQGYDTEAFF. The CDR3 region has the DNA TGTGCCAGCAGCCTGCAGGGGTACGACACTGAAGCTTTCTTT.

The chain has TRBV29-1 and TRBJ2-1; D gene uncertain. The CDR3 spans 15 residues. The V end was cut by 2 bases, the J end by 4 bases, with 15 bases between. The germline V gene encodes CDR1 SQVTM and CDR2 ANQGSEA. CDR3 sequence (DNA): TGCAGCGTTGAAAGAAGAGACATCGGATACAATGAGCAGTTCTTC. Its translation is CSVERRDIGYNEQFF.

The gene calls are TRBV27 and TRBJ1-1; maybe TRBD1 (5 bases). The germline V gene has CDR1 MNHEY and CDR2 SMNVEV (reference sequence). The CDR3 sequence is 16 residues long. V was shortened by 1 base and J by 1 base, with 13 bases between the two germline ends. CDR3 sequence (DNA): TGTGCCAGCAGTTTATATCAGGGCCACAAGAACACTGAAGCTTTCTTT. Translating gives CASSLYQGHKNTEAFF.

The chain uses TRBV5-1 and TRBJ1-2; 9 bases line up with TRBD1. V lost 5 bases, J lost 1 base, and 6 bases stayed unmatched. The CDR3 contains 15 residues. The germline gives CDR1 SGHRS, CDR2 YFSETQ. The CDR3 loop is CASRSGQGINYGYTF. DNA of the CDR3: TGCGCCAGCAGAAGCGGACAGGGGATTAACTATGGCTACACCTTC.

CDR3 region: CAWSGQGRDNSPLHF. CDR3 DNA sequence: TGTGCCTGGAGTGGACAGGGGAGGGATAATTCACCCCTCCACTTT. The gene calls are TRBV30 and TRBJ1-6; 8 bases line up with TRBD1. The CDR3 spans 15 residues. The germline V gene has CDR1 GTSNPN and CDR2 SVGIG (reference sequence). After removal of 1 base from V and 5 bases from J, the junction contained 4 bases not matched to a gene.

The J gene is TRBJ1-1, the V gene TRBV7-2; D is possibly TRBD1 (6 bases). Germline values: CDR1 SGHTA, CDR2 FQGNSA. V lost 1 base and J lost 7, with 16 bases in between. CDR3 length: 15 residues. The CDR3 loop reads CASSLVAGAFSEAFF. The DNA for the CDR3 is TGTGCCAGCAGCTTAGTGGCGGGGGCTTTCAGTGAAGCTTTCTTT.

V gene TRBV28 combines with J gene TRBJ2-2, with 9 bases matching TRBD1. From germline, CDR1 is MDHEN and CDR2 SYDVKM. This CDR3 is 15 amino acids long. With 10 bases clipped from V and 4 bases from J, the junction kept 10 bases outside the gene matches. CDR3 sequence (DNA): TGTGCCATCAATGAACAGGGGGCGATCACCGGGGAGCTGTTTTTT. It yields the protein CAINEQGAITGELFF. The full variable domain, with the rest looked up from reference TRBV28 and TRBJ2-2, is DVKVTQSSRYLVKRTGEKVFLECVQDMDHENMFWYRQDPGLGLRLIYFSYDVKMKEKGDIPEGYSVSREKKERFSLILESASTNQTSMYLCAINEQGAITGELFFGEGSRLTVL.

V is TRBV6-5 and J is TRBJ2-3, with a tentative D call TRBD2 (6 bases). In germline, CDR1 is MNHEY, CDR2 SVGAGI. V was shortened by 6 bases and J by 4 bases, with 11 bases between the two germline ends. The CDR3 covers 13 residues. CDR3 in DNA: TGTGCCAGCAGGCTAGCGTTGTCAGATACGCAGTATTTT. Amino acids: CASRLALSDTQYF.

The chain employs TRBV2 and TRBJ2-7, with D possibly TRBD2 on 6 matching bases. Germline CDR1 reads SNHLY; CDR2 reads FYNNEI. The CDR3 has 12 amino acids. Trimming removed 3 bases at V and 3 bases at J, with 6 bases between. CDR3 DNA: TGTGCCAGCAGTGACGGGGGCTACGAGCAGTACTTC. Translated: CASSDGGYEQYF.

The chain's CDR3 is CASSNRGQGYGYTF. CDR3 sequence (DNA): TGTGCCAGCAGTAACAGGGGGCAGGGCTATGGCTACACCTTC. The gene calls are TRBV9 and TRBJ1-2; 9 nucleotides align to TRBD1. Per the germline V gene, CDR1 is SGDLS and CDR2 is YYNGEE. CDR3 length: 14 amino acids. The trim removed 5 bases at V and 4 bases at J, leaving 6 bases unmatched.